Listed here are 5 T cell receptor beta chains from one sample, sequenced in a study of blood T cell repertoires in COVID-19. The assay was immunoSEQ multiplex PCR, and TCRdb's table has in-frame clones only and misses some. Among around 120,000 clones listed, roughly 69% were seen once. The sample consisted of peripheral blood. These receptors were obtained from a woman between 70 and 85 years old with acute or convalescent COVID-19.

This sequence joins TRBV4-3 and TRBJ2-1, with 7 bases identical to TRBD2. V was clipped by 1 base and J by 9 bases; unmatched bases: 3. The CDR3 consists of 13 residues. CDR1 is LGHNA and CDR2 is YSLEER in the germline V gene. Here the CDR3 DNA reads TGCGCCAGCAGCCAAGGGTGGACTAGTGAGCAGTTCTTC. Translating gives CASSQGWTSEQFF.

In regard to this clone: This sample also contains other DNA sequences that code for the same CDR3. This chain uses TRBV2 with TRBJ2-2, with TRBD2 matching over 12 bases. The CDR3 is made up of 18 amino acids. Trimming removed 11 bases from V and 6 bases from J; junction bases left unmatched: 19. Germline values: CDR1 SNHLY, CDR2 FYNNEI. The CDR3 DNA reads TGTGCCGCCCGGGGGCGGCTAGCGGGGGGGCCGGGGGCCGGGGAGCTGTTTTTT. Translating gives CAARGRLAGGPGAGELFF.

This clone has a count of ten or more. The rearrangement links TRBV19 to TRBJ1-5; TRBD1 matches at 7 bases. The germline gives CDR1 LNHDA, CDR2 SQIVND (reference sequence). CDR3 size: 13 residues. The junction had 8 bases not matched to a gene; V was cut back by 11 bases and J by 4 bases. The CDR3 bases are TGTGCCGCTTCAGGGGGGTTGAATCAGCCCCAGCATTTT. It translates to CAASGGLNQPQHF.

V usage is TRBV28 and J usage is TRBJ1-1; D gene uncertain. V lost 4 bases to trimming and J lost 1 base, with 13 bases between them. From germline, CDR1 is MDHEN and CDR2 SYDVKM. The CDR3 length is 15 residues. The CDR3 DNA reads TGTGCCAGCAGTTCTGGCGGGGAAGAGAACACTGAAGCTTTCTTT. Translated, it gives CASSSGGEENTEAFF.

At least ten counts were recorded for this clone. This CDR3 reads CASSFSGTDSEAFF. The CDR3 DNA sequence: TGCGCCAGCAGCTTTTCCGGGACAGATTCTGAAGCTTTCTTT. The rearrangement uses TRBV5-1 and TRBJ1-1; 7 positions match TRBD1. The CDR3 runs to 14 residues. Germline CDR1 SGHRS, CDR2 YFSETQ. With 2 bases clipped from V and 6 bases from J, the junction kept 7 bases outside the gene matches.